A selection of T cell receptor beta chains follows, all from one sample in a study of T cells after yellow fever vaccination. TCRdb recomputed calls from the 5' RACE reads with MiXCR, one row per CDR3 protein. The sample includes over 100,000 distinct CDR3 sequences, 7% to 8.5% of them seen just once. Sequences were derived from CD8+ T cells sorted from PBMCs, sampled 45 days after the yellow fever booster vaccination. All receptors derive from a man under 40 who received the YFV17D yellow fever vaccine. Both conserved end residues are part of each CDR3.

v_gene,j_gene,CDR3aa
TRBV20-1,TRBJ2-3,CSARDVGVADTQYF
TRBV7-9,TRBJ1-2,CASSLARQDPSYGYTF
TRBV10-3,TRBJ2-5,CAISEPGLRGETQYF
TRBV7-9,TRBJ2-2,CASSPPDRDTGELFF
TRBV4-3,TRBJ2-1,CASSQDPAGPKKLNEQFF
TRBV11-2,TRBJ2-1,CASSLTGRLAGNEQFF
TRBV20-1,TRBJ2-1,CSARDRSGGSSYNEQFF
TRBV29-1,TRBJ2-7,CSVREVGEQYF
TRBV5-1,TRBJ2-1,CASSLAPSGDSSYNEQFF
TRBV6-2/TRBV6-3,TRBJ2-3,CASGLAGTDTQYF
TRBV20-1,TRBJ1-1,CSARRDRDGTEAFF
TRBV7-6,TRBJ2-1,CASILYGGRSYNEQFF
TRBV7-8,TRBJ2-1,CASSPPGSLASNEQFF
TRBV11-1,TRBJ1-6,CASSSAPSLVDINSPLHF
TRBV30,TRBJ2-3,CAWSGGVGDTQYF
TRBV13,TRBJ2-2,CASSNSEKYTGELFF
TRBV7-2,TRBJ2-7,CASSLGSGGAYEQYF
TRBV19,TRBJ2-1,CASSTPVVAGGRNEQFF
TRBV20-1,TRBJ1-1,CSPRTMNTEAFF
TRBV29-1,TRBJ2-1,CSAGPGRTYNEQFF
TRBV6-5,TRBJ2-7,CASSYSGQASDEQYF
TRBV11-2,TRBJ2-3,CASSTLLRDRDPDFGDTQYF
TRBV28,TRBJ2-3,CASSLFGTGYSTQYF
TRBV4-3,TRBJ1-1,CASSQDGGRVLDTEAFF
TRBV29-1,TRBJ2-1,CSVEGTGLDNEQFF